This T cell receptor beta chain is drawn from a study of cytomegalovirus exposure and HLA in healthy donors. Overall study results and limits: Three chains linked to CMV were shown in vitro to be specific for CMV antigens. In an earlier analysis, most TCR beta V segments were productive about 87% or about 30% of the time. DRB1 showed the most TCR associations and HLA-C the fewest in a later analysis, as rates varied by HLA locus. Altogether, 160 or so TCR beta chains were recorded as cytomegalovirus-associated.

This clone has a single count. Its antigen is unknown. The PCR contained 60 Vbeta and 13 Jbeta primers. Assay used: immunoSEQ multiplex PCR; TCRdb lists only in-frame clones, some missing. In the table there are about 130,000 clones, about 15% of which are singletons. This receptor was taken from a female donor in good health and CMV-seropositive. What was sequenced was PBMCs.

This chain's CDR3 is CASSLTGQGNEQFF. CDR3 bases: TGTGCCAGCAGCCTGACGGGACAGGGGAATGAGCAGTTCTTC. V is TRBV27 and J is TRBJ2-1; 10 nucleotides match TRBD1. Germline CDR1 is MNHEY and CDR2 is SMNVEV (reference sequence). The CDR3 contains 14 residues. J gave up 7 bases and V 6 bases, and 6 bases lay outside the gene matches.